This T cell receptor (beta chain) was found in a study of control samples from healthy donors and cancer patients. The protocol was immunoSEQ multiplex PCR, while the TCRdb copy is restricted to in-frame clones and leaves out a portion. The sample consists of 100,000 to 150,000 clones, approximately 90% of them appearing once. Sample: blood. This receptor was taken from a man aged 18 to 29 in good health.

Here the CDR3 DNA reads TGTGCCAGCAGCGTAGAGGGGAAACGTGTTGAGACCCAGTACTTC. Protein: CASSVEGKRVETQYF. The chain employs TRBV9 and TRBJ2-5, with D possibly TRBD1 on 5 matching bases. The CDR3 covers 15 residues. Between the trimmed V and J ends, which lost 0 bases and 5 bases, there was a span of 14 bases. CDR1 is SGDLS and CDR2 is YYNGEE in the germline V gene.